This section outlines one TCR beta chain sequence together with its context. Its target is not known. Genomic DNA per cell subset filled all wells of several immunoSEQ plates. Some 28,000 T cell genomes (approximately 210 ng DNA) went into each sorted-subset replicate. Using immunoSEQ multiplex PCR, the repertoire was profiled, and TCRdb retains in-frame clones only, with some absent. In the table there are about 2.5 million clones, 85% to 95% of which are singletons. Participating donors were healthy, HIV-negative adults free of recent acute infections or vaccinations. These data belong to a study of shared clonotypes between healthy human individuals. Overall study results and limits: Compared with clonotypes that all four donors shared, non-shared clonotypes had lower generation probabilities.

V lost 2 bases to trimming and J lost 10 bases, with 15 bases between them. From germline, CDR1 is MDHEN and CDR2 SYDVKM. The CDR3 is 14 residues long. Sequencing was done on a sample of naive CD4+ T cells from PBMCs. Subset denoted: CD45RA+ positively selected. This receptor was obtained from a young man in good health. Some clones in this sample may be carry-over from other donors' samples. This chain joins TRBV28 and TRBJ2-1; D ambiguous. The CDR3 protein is CASSLIAGRYEQFF. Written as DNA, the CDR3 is TGTGCCAGCAGTTTAATAGCTGGCCGCTACGAGCAGTTCTTC.